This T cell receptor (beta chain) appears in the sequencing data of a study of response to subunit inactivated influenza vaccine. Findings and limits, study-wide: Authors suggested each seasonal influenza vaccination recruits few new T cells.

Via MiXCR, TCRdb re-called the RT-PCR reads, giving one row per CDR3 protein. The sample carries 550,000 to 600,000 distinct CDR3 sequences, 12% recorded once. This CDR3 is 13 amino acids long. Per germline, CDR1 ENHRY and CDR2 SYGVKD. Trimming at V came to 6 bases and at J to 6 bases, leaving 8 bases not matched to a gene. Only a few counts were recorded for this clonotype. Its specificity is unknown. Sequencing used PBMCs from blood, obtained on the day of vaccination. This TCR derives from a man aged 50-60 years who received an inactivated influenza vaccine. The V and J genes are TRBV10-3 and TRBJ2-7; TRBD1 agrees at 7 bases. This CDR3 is CAISDRERGEQYF. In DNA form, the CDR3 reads TGTGCCATCAGCGACAGGGAGAGGGGCGAGCAGTACTTC.